Sequencing of this T cell receptor (beta chain) was carried out in a study of blood T cell repertoires in COVID-19. The data were produced by immunoSEQ multiplex PCR, yet TCRdb's version contains in-frame clones alone and is incomplete. This sample has about 43,000 clones, with 87% found just once. Germline lookup yields CDR1 SNHLY and CDR2 FYNNEI. V was cut by 7 bases and J by 0 bases, with 13 bases left in between. The CDR3 length is 16 residues. Input material: peripheral blood. This clonotype was sampled from a human donor in a cohort sampled during active COVID-19. The chain links TRBV2 to TRBJ2-6; tentatively, D is TRBD2 (5 bases). CDR3 sequence reads: CASTLRADSGANVLTF. The CDR3 bases are TGTGCCAGCACTCTGAGGGCCGACTCTGGGGCCAACGTCCTGACTTTC.